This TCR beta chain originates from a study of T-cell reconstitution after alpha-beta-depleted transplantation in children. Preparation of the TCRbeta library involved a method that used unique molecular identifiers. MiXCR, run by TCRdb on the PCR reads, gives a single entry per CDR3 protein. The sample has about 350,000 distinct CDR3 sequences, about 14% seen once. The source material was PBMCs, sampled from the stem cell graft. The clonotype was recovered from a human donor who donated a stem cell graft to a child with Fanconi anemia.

CDR3 DNA: TGTGCCAGCAGCCTCTCGGGGGGACAGAACTATGGCTACACCTTC. Amino acids: CASSLSGGQNYGYTF. V usage is TRBV3-1 and J usage is TRBJ1-2, with 7 bases aligning to TRBD1. Germline V CDR1 and CDR2: LGHDT, YNNKEL (reference sequence). The CDR3 extends over 15 amino acids. V lost 4 bases to trimming and J lost 2 bases; unmatched junction nucleotides: 7.